The rows below give T cell receptor beta chains drawn from one sample of a study of shared clonotypes between healthy human individuals. Repertoires were generated with immunoSEQ multiplex PCR, while TCRdb's copy carries only in-frame clones and drops some. The sample lists some 2,400,000 clones; approximately 94% were seen once. The material sequenced was naive CD4+ T cells sorted from blood. These receptors were taken from a man between 18 and 35 years old in good health. Both conserved end residues are part of each CDR3. The D gene is left open where the match is weak. Where a row states a size, it is once, few, many or the class of an expanded clone; other rows omit it.

cdr3_aa: CASSGGQGRSYEQYF
cdr3_nt: TGCGCCAGCAGCGGTGGACAGGGCAGATCCTACGAGCAGTACTTC
j_call: TRBJ2-7
clone_size: once
d_call: TRBD1
v_call: TRBV5-1

cdr3_aa: CASSALAGGTDTQYF
cdr3_nt: TGCGCCAGCAGTGCTCTAGCAGGTGGCACAGATACGCAGTATTTT
j_call: TRBJ2-3
clone_size: -
d_call: -
v_call: TRBV10-2

cdr3_aa: CAWTKKGGSDSNQPQHF
cdr3_nt: TGTGCCTGGACCAAGAAGGGGGGATCCGATAGCAATCAGCCCCAGCATTTT
j_call: TRBJ1-5
clone_size: -
d_call: -
v_call: TRBV30

cdr3_aa: CASSRQLVKGDNEQFF
cdr3_nt: TGCGCCAGCAGTCGCCAACTAGTGAAGGGGGACAATGAGCAGTTCTTC
j_call: TRBJ2-1
clone_size: -
d_call: -
v_call: TRBV23-1

cdr3_aa: CASSQGLAGTGELFF
cdr3_nt: TGTGCCAGCAGCCAAGGACTAGCGGGCACCGGGGAGCTGTTTTTT
j_call: TRBJ2-2
clone_size: -
d_call: TRBD2
v_call: TRBV7-9

cdr3_aa: CASSLVGQSWPQHF
cdr3_nt: TGTGCCAGCAGTTTAGTGGGGCAGTCCTGGCCCCAGCATTTT
j_call: TRBJ1-5
clone_size: -
d_call: -
v_call: TRBV27

cdr3_aa: CASSLAEGTAYF
cdr3_nt: TGTGCCAGCAGCTTGGCCGAGGGGACAGCCTACTTC
j_call: TRBJ2-7
clone_size: -
d_call: TRBD1
v_call: TRBV5-4

cdr3_aa: CASGPSGTDTQYF
cdr3_nt: TGTGCTAGTGGTCCTAGCGGCACAGATACGCAGTATTTT
j_call: TRBJ2-3
clone_size: -
d_call: -
v_call: TRBV12-5

cdr3_aa: CASSQEGMGQPNTEAFF
cdr3_nt: TGCGCCAGCAGCCAAGAGGGGATGGGACAGCCGAACACTGAAGCTTTCTTT
j_call: TRBJ1-1
clone_size: -
d_call: TRBD1
v_call: TRBV4-3

cdr3_aa: CASSDLTSGVTGELFF
cdr3_nt: TGTGCCAGCAGCGATCTGACTAGCGGGGTCACCGGGGAGCTGTTTTTT
j_call: TRBJ2-2
clone_size: -
d_call: TRBD2
v_call: TRBV28

cdr3_aa: CASSLAGGGNQPQHF
cdr3_nt: TGCGCCAGCAGCTTGGCCGGAGGGGGAAATCAGCCCCAGCATTTT
j_call: TRBJ1-5
clone_size: -
d_call: -
v_call: TRBV5-1

cdr3_aa: CAWTIAGGHEQYF
cdr3_nt: TGTGCCTGGACGATAGCGGGAGGCCACGAGCAGTACTTC
j_call: TRBJ2-7
clone_size: -
d_call: TRBD2
v_call: TRBV30

cdr3_aa: CASSVALPPTGELFF
cdr3_nt: TGTGCCAGCAGCGTAGCCTTACCCCCAACCGGGGAGCTGTTTTTT
j_call: TRBJ2-2
clone_size: once
d_call: -
v_call: TRBV9

cdr3_aa: CASQLTGANVLTF
cdr3_nt: TGTGCCTCACAACTGACTGGGGCCAACGTCCTGACTTTC
j_call: TRBJ2-6
clone_size: -
d_call: -
v_call: TRBV6-1

cdr3_aa: CASSPWRGSSYEQYF
cdr3_nt: TGTGCCAGCAGCCCCTGGAGGGGGTCTTCCTACGAGCAGTACTTC
j_call: TRBJ2-7
clone_size: -
d_call: -
v_call: TRBV9

cdr3_aa: CASSLEGSGRVDYGYTF
cdr3_nt: TGTGCCAGCAGCTTGGAAGGATCGGGGAGGGTGGACTATGGCTACACCTTC
j_call: TRBJ1-2
clone_size: -
d_call: -
v_call: TRBV5-8

cdr3_aa: CASSQGRVSNQPQHF
cdr3_nt: TGTGCCAGCAGTCAGGGACGGGTTAGCAATCAGCCCCAGCATTTT
j_call: TRBJ1-5
clone_size: -
d_call: -
v_call: TRBV6-6

cdr3_aa: CASSNSRGVGNEQFF
cdr3_nt: TGTGCCAGCAGTAACTCTAGAGGCGTAGGCAATGAGCAGTTCTTC
j_call: TRBJ2-1
clone_size: -
d_call: -
v_call: TRBV6-5

cdr3_aa: CASSGGTSGTYEQYF
cdr3_nt: TGTGCCAGCAGCGGCGGGACTAGCGGCACCTACGAGCAGTACTTC
j_call: TRBJ2-7
clone_size: once
d_call: TRBD2
v_call: TRBV5-4

cdr3_aa: CASRTPGQGRAGELFF
cdr3_nt: TGTGCCAGCAGGACGCCGGGACAGGGCCGAGCCGGGGAGCTGTTTTTT
j_call: TRBJ2-2
clone_size: -
d_call: TRBD1
v_call: TRBV28

cdr3_aa: CSVRQVMGTEAFF
cdr3_nt: TGCAGCGTCCGACAGGTTATGGGCACTGAAGCTTTCTTT
j_call: TRBJ1-1
clone_size: -
d_call: -
v_call: TRBV29-1

cdr3_aa: CASSGLGQGGQPQHF
cdr3_nt: TGTGCCAGCAGTGGCCTTGGACAGGGGGGTCAGCCCCAGCATTTT
j_call: TRBJ1-5
clone_size: -
d_call: TRBD1
v_call: TRBV2

cdr3_aa: CAISESSQGYEQYF
cdr3_nt: TGTGCCATCAGTGAGTCGAGTCAGGGCTACGAGCAGTACTTC
j_call: TRBJ2-7
clone_size: -
d_call: -
v_call: TRBV10-3

cdr3_aa: CASREGQWGTEAFF
cdr3_nt: TGTGCCAGCAGGGAGGGACAGTGGGGCACTGAAGCTTTCTTT
j_call: TRBJ1-1
clone_size: -
d_call: TRBD1
v_call: TRBV2

cdr3_aa: CATNPISGGSYEQYF
cdr3_nt: TGTGCCACCAATCCCATTAGCGGAGGTTCCTACGAGCAGTACTTC
j_call: TRBJ2-7
clone_size: -
d_call: -
v_call: TRBV7-2